This T cell receptor (beta chain) was captured by sequencing in a study of CD8+ T cells in alopecia areata. V shed 0 bases and J shed 0 bases, with 12 bases lying between them. The length of the CDR3 is 16 residues. The germline gives CDR1 MGHRA, CDR2 YSYEKL. Treatment described: oral pan-JAK inhibitor, 5-10 mg twice daily. cDNA reverse transcribed from extracted RNA served as the sequencing template. Here immunoSEQ multiplex PCR was the method, and the copy in TCRdb shows in-frame clones only, minus some. The table records 80,000 to 100,000 clones, around 40% of them present only once. The clonotype comes from a human donor with alopecia areata. The sequencing used CD8+ T cells sorted from blood, collected at week 24, from a patient treated with tofacitinib. This chain connects TRBV4-1 to TRBJ2-7, with unresolved D. The CDR3 bases are TGCGCCAGCAGCCAAGATAATGAGGAGAGCTCCTACGAGCAGTACTTC. This gives the protein CASSQDNEESSYEQYF.